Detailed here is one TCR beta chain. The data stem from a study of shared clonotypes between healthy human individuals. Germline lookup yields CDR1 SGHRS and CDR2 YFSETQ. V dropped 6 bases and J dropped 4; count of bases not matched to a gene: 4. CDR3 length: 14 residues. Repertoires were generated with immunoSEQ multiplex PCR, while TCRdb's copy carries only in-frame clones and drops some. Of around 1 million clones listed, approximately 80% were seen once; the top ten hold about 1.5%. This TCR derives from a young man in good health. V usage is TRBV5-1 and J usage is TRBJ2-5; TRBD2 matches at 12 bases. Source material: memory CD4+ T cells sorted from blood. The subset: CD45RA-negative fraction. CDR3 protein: CASKRTSGAETQYF. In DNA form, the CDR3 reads TGCGCCAGCAAAAGGACTAGCGGGGCAGAGACCCAGTACTTC.